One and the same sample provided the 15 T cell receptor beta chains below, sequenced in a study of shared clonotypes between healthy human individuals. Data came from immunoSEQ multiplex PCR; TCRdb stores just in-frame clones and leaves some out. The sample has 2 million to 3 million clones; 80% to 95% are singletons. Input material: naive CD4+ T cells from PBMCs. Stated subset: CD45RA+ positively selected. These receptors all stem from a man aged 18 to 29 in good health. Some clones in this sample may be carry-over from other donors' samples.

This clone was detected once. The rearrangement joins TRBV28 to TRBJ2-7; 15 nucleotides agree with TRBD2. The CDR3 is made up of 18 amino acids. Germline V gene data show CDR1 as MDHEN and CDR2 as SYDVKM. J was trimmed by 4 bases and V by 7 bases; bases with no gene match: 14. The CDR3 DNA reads TGTGCCAGCACCCGGGGAGGACTAGCGGGAGGGTGGCGATACGAGCAGTACTTC. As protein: CASTRGGLAGGWRYEQYF.

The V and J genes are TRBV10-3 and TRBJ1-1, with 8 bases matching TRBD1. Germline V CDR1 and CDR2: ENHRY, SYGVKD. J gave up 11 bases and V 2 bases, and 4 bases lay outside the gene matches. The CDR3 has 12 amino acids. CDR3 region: CAISEDRGGAFF. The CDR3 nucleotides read TGTGCCATCAGTGAGGACAGGGGAGGGGCTTTCTTT.

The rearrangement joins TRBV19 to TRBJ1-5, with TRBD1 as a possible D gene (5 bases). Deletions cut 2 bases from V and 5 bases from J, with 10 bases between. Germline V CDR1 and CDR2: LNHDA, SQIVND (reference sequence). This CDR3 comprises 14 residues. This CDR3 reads CASSIRRGYQPQHF. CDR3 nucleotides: TGTGCCAGTAGTATACGAAGGGGCTATCAGCCCCAGCATTTT.

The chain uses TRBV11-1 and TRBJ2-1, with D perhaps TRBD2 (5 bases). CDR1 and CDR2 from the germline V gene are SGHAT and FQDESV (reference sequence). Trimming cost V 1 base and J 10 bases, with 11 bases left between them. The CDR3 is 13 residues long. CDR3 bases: TGTGCCAGCAGCTTAGACCTAGCTAGGGAGCAGTTCTTC. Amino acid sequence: CASSLDLAREQFF.

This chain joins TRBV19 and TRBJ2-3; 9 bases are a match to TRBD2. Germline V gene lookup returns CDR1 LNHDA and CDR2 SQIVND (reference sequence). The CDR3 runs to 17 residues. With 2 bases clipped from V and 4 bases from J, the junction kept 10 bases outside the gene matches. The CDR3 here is CASSIRFLAGSSDTQYF. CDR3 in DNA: TGTGCCAGTAGTATACGTTTCCTAGCGGGATCATCAGATACGCAGTATTTT.

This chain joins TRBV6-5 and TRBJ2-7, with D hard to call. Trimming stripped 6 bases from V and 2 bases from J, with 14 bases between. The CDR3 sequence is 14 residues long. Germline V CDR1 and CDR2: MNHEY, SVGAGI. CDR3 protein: CASRAVGLTYEQYF. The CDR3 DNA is TGTGCCAGCAGGGCGGTAGGTCTAACCTACGAGCAGTACTTC.

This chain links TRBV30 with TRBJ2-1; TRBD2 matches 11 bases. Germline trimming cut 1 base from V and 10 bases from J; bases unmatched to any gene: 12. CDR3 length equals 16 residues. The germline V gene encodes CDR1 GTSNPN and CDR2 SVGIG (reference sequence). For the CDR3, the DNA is TGTGCCTGGAGTGGAAGACTAGCGGGAATTTCGGGCGAGCAGTTCTTC. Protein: CAWSGRLAGISGEQFF. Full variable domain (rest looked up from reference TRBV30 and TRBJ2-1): SQTIHQWPATLVQPVGSPLSLECTVEGTSNPNLYWYRQAAGRGLQLLFYSVGIGQISSEVPQNLSASRPQDRQFILSSKKLLLSDSGFYLCAWSGRLAGISGEQFFGPGTRLTVL.

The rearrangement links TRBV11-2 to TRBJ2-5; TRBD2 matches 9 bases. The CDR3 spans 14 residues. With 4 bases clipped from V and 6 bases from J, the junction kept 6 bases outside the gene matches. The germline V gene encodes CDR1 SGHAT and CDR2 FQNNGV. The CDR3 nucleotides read TGTGCCAGCAGCTCTGGACTAGCGCGCCAGACCCAGTACTTC. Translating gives CASSSGLARQTQYF.

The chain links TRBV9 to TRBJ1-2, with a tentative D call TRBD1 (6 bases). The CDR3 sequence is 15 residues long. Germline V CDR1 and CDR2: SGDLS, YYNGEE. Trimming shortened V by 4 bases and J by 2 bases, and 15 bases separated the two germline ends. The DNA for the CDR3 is TGTGCCAGCAGCCTCGCGGGGGGGGCCAACTATGGCTACACCTTC. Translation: CASSLAGGANYGYTF.

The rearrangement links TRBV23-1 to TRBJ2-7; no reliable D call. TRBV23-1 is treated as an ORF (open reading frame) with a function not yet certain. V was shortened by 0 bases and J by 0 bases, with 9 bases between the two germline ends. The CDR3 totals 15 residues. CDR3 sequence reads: CASSQSLGISYEQYF. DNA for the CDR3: TGCGCCAGCAGTCAATCGCTGGGGATCTCCTACGAGCAGTACTTC.

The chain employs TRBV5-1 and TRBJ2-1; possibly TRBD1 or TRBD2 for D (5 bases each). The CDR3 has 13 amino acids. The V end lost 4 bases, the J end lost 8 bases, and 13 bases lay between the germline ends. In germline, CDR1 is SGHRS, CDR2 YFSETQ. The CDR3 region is CASSRGDDDEQFF. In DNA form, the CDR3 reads TGCGCCAGCAGCCGAGGGGACGACGATGAGCAGTTCTTC.

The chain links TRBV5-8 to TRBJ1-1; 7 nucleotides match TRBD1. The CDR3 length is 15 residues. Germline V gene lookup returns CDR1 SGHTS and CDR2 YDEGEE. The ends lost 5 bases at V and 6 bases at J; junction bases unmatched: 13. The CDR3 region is CASSRSDRVGPEAFF. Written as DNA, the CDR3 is TGTGCCAGCAGTCGCTCCGACAGGGTCGGTCCTGAAGCTTTCTTT.

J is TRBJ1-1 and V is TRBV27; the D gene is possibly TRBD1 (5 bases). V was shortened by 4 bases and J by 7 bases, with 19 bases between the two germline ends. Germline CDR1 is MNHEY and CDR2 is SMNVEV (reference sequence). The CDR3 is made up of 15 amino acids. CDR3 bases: TGTGCCAGCAGTTCCACCGGGACCCCTTTTAGTGAAGCTTTCTTT. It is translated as CASSSTGTPFSEAFF.

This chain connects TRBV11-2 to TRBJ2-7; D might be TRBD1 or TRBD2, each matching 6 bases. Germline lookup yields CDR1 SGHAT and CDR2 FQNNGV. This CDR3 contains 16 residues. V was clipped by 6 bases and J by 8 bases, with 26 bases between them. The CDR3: CASSALRGPERGKQYF. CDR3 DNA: TGTGCCAGCAGTGCGCTTCGGGGGCCAGAGAGGGGCAAGCAGTACTTC.

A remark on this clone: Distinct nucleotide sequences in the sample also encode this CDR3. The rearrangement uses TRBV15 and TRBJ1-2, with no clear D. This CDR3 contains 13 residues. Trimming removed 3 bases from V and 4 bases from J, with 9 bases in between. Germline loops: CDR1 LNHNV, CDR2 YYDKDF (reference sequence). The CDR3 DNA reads TGTGCCACCAGCAGGGGGAGGGTCTATGGCTACACCTTC. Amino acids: CATSRGRVYGYTF.